Shown below are 23 T cell receptor beta chains from a single sample sequenced in a study of blood T cell repertoires in COVID-19. Profiling relied on immunoSEQ multiplex PCR, and the TCRdb table lists in-frame clones only, not all of them. The data show around 230,000 clones, with approximately 90% seen just once and about 7% held by the top ten. Sequenced: peripheral blood. The source of these receptors is a man aged 55 to 70 who had recovered from COVID-19.

This chain connects TRBV9 to TRBJ2-7; 7 nucleotides match TRBD1. V dropped 1 base and J dropped 3; count of bases not matched to a gene: 10. CDR3 length equals 16 residues. The germline gives CDR1 SGDLS, CDR2 YYNGEE. CDR3 bases: TGTGCCAGCAGCGTAAACCCGACAGGGAAAAGCTACGAGCAGTACTTC. Amino acids: CASSVNPTGKSYEQYF.

The rearrangement links TRBV18 to TRBJ2-5; 12 nucleotides agree with TRBD1. From germline, CDR1 is KGHSH and CDR2 LQKENI. The CDR3 length is 15 residues. After removal of 9 bases from V and 5 bases from J, the junction contained 10 bases not matched to a gene. The CDR3 reads CASSGTGGVRETQYF. CDR3 nucleotides: TGTGCCAGTTCCGGGACAGGGGGCGTTCGGGAGACCCAGTACTTC.

The chain links TRBV19 to TRBJ2-7; 7 nucleotides match TRBD1. The CDR3 extends over 14 amino acids. Trimming at V came to 8 bases and at J to 6 bases, leaving 13 bases not matched to a gene. CDR1 LNHDA and CDR2 SQIVND come from the germline V gene (reference sequence). CDR3 amino acids: CASYTGTAISEQYV. CDR3 nucleotides: TGTGCCAGTTATACCGGGACAGCGATTTCCGAGCAGTACGTC.

This clone was detected once. The V and J genes are TRBV24-1 and TRBJ1-5, with D uncertain. Germline V lookup: CDR1 KGHDR, CDR2 SFDVKD. The CDR3 totals 13 residues. Trimming removed 1 base from V and 6 bases from J, with 6 bases in between. CDR3 amino acids: CATSDFRGQPQHF. In DNA form, the CDR3 reads TGTGCCACCAGTGATTTTCGGGGTCAGCCCCAGCATTTT.

The genes are TRBV7-2 and TRBJ1-1, with a weak D call TRBD1 (6 bases). V lost 1 base, J lost 5 bases, and 17 bases lay in between. The CDR3 length is 16 residues. Germline V gene sequence: CDR1 SGHTA, CDR2 FQGNSA. The DNA of the CDR3 is TGTGCCAGCAGCTTAGAGGGGGGGCGCTGGGAAACTGAAGCTTTCTTT. This codes for CASSLEGGRWETEAFF.

CDR3 coding DNA: TGCGCCAGCAGCCGAACGGGGGGGAGGACGGACCTCAATTCACCCCTCCACTTT. Translation gives CASSRTGGRTDLNSPLHF. The chain joins TRBV4-1 to TRBJ1-6; D possibly corresponds to TRBD1 (5 bases). Germline-derived CDR1 and CDR2 are MGHRA and YSYEKL. The CDR3 sequence is 18 residues long. V was shortened by 4 bases and J by 7 bases, with 23 bases between the two germline ends.

The V and J genes are TRBV5-6 and TRBJ1-2; D is ambiguous. The V and J ends lost 1 base and 5 bases respectively, with 9 bases between them. Looked up from germline, CDR1 is SGHDT and CDR2 is YYEEEE. The CDR3 is 13 residues long. The CDR3 DNA sequence: TGTGCCAGCAGCTTGAACGCGCTTTATGGCTACACCTTC. It is translated as CASSLNALYGYTF. Supplemented by reference TRBV5-6 and TRBJ1-2, the full variable domain reads DAGVTQSPTHLIKTRGQQVTLRCSPKSGHDTVSWYQQALGQGPQFIFQYYEEEERQRGNFPDRFSGHQFPNYSSELNVNALLLGDSALYLCASSLNALYGYTFGSGTRLTVV.

This clone occurred a few times. The chain recombines TRBV18 with TRBJ2-1; perhaps TRBD1 as D (6 bases). Germline-derived CDR1 and CDR2 are KGHSH and LQKENI. Trimming took off 4 bases at V and 8 bases at J, with 12 bases between the two ends. This CDR3 comprises 13 residues. The CDR3: CASSLKQGDEQFF. The CDR3 coding sequence is TGTGCCAGCTCACTAAAACAGGGCGATGAGCAGTTCTTC.

The chain combines TRBV19 with TRBJ2-1; TRBD1 aligns across 7 bases. Germline CDR1 is LNHDA and CDR2 is SQIVND (reference sequence). The CDR3 has 14 residues. V shed 4 bases and J 1 base; nucleotides not matched to a gene: 1. CDR3: CASSKGQSYNEQFF. The CDR3 nucleotides are TGTGCCAGTAGTAAGGGACAGTCCTACAATGAGCAGTTCTTC.

CDR3 sequence: CASSLDQKAFF. For the CDR3, the DNA is TGTGCCAGCAGCTTAGACCAGAAAGCTTTCTTT. The V call is TRBV11-2, the J call TRBJ1-1; D not resolved. CDR3 size: 11 residues. Trimming removed 0 bases from V and 9 bases from J, with 5 bases in between. Germline CDR1 is SGHAT and CDR2 is FQNNGV.

The V call is TRBV19, the J call TRBJ1-5; 7 nucleotides line up with TRBD1. Germline-derived CDR1 and CDR2 are LNHDA and SQIVND (reference sequence). The CDR3 loop spans 16 amino acids. With 4 bases clipped from V and 1 base from J, the junction kept 7 bases outside the gene matches. CDR3 region: CASSTLTGSSNQPQHF. CDR3 nucleotide sequence: TGTGCCAGTAGTACCTTGACAGGGTCGAGCAATCAGCCCCAGCATTTT.

This sequence joins TRBV2 and TRBJ2-7, with TRBD2 as a possible D gene (7 bases). The CDR3 totals 13 residues. In germline, CDR1 is SNHLY, CDR2 FYNNEI. V was trimmed by 11 bases and J by 0 bases, leaving 14 bases between them. The CDR3 loop is CAGGGGYSYEQYF. As DNA, the CDR3 is TGTGCCGGGGGCGGGGGCTACTCCTACGAGCAGTACTTC. Full variable domain (outside the CDR3, taken from reference TRBV2 and TRBJ2-7): EPEVTQTPSHQVTQMGQEVILRCVPISNHLYFYWYRQILGQKVEFLVSFYNNEISEKSEIFDDQFSVERPDGSNFTLKIRSTKLEDSAMYFCAGGGGYSYEQYFGPGTRLTVT.

The chain employs TRBV28 and TRBJ2-1; D is undetermined. The CDR3 is made up of 15 amino acids. The V gene lost 3 bases and the J gene lost 6 bases, with 15 bases spanning the gap. The germline CDR1 and CDR2 sequences are MDHEN and SYDVKM. The CDR3 loop is CASSFSDFTGNEQFF. For the CDR3, the DNA is TGTGCCAGCAGTTTTTCTGATTTTACGGGCAATGAGCAGTTCTTC.

This chain joins TRBV2 and TRBJ1-2; TRBD1 matches 7 bases. V dropped 10 bases and J dropped 1; count of bases not matched to a gene: 9. This CDR3 is built from 14 residues. From germline, CDR1 is SNHLY and CDR2 FYNNEI. CDR3 protein: CATLGQQSNYGYTF. CDR3 in DNA: TGTGCCACCTTGGGACAGCAGAGTAACTATGGCTACACCTTC.

This clone was detected only once. V is TRBV24-1 and J is TRBJ2-2; D possibly corresponds to TRBD1 (6 bases). In germline, CDR1 is KGHDR, CDR2 SFDVKD. Trimming took off 5 bases at V and 6 bases at J, with 24 bases between the two ends. The CDR3 has 18 amino acids. CDR3 in amino acids: CATSGIQGGRTTAGELFF. In DNA, the CDR3 is TGTGCCACCAGTGGGATACAGGGTGGTCGGACAACCGCCGGGGAGCTGTTTTTT.

V gene TRBV23-1 combines with J gene TRBJ1-3, with D possibly being TRBD1 (6 bases). TRBV23-1 is sorted into the ORF group, with uncertain function. The CDR3 sequence is 16 residues long. V dropped 4 bases and J dropped 0 bases, with 13 bases sitting between them. This CDR3 reads CASSPGQQSSGNTIYF. The CDR3, as DNA: TGCGCCAGCAGTCCGGGACAACAAAGCTCTGGAAACACCATATATTTT.

J is TRBJ2-1 and V is TRBV24-1; 7 nucleotides agree with TRBD1. The CDR3 is made up of 15 amino acids. V lost 4 bases and J lost 6; bases outside the gene matches: 8. Germline V gene sequence: CDR1 KGHDR, CDR2 SFDVKD. The CDR3 reads CATSDPRDRVNEQFF. The CDR3 DNA reads as TGTGCCACCAGTGACCCCCGTGACAGGGTCAATGAGCAGTTCTTC.

This clone appeared once. The V gene is TRBV5-1, the J gene TRBJ2-2; maybe TRBD2 (5 bases). Per germline, CDR1 SGHRS and CDR2 YFSETQ. The CDR3 has 16 residues. V gave up 4 bases and J gave up 1 base, with 14 bases separating them. The chain's CDR3 is CASSLYTSRNTGELFF. For the CDR3, the DNA is TGCGCCAGCAGCCTTTACACTAGTAGGAACACCGGGGAGCTGTTTTTT.

The rearrangement uses TRBV5-1 and TRBJ2-7; 10 nucleotides agree with TRBD1. The CDR3 is 15 residues long. CDR1 is SGHRS and CDR2 is YFSETQ in the germline V gene. Trimming removed 4 bases from V and 7 bases from J; junction bases left unmatched: 11. Here the CDR3 reads CASSQDGTGVGEQYF. CDR3 in DNA: TGCGCCAGCAGCCAGGACGGGACAGGGGTCGGTGAGCAGTACTTC.

The chain links TRBV19 to TRBJ1-5; 8 bases are a match to TRBD1. Germline V gene data show CDR1 as LNHDA and CDR2 as SQIVND (reference sequence). The CDR3 spans 16 residues. The J segment lost 0 bases and the V segment lost 4 bases, leaving 5 bases of the junction unmatched. CDR3 sequence: CASSKGTGYSNQPQHF. The CDR3 DNA follows: TGTGCCAGTAGTAAGGGGACAGGCTATAGCAATCAGCCCCAGCATTTT.

The chain is built from TRBV30 and TRBJ2-1, with D maybe TRBD2 (7 bases). With 1 base removed from V and 4 bases from J, the gap between germline ends came to 17 bases. The CDR3 loop spans 16 amino acids. The germline gives CDR1 GTSNPN, CDR2 SVGIG (reference sequence). The CDR3 spells CAWSGRAGAPYNEQFF. CDR3 bases: TGTGCCTGGAGTGGACGGGCGGGGGCCCCTTACAATGAGCAGTTCTTC. Complete variable domain (other parts from reference TRBV30 and TRBJ2-1): SQTIHQWPATLVQPVGSPLSLECTVEGTSNPNLYWYRQAAGRGLQLLFYSVGIGQISSEVPQNLSASRPQDRQFILSSKKLLLSDSGFYLCAWSGRAGAPYNEQFFGPGTRLTVL.

The rearrangement links TRBV12-3 or TRBV12-4 to TRBJ2-2; TRBD2 is a possible D gene (6 bases). The CDR3 consists of 12 residues. The CDR3 DNA reads as TGTGCGGGGGGACCTCACACCGGGGAGCTGTTTTTT. Protein: CAGGPHTGELFF.

V gene TRBV19 combines with J gene TRBJ1-1, with D uncertain. V lost 6 bases and J 4 bases, leaving 15 bases between the germline ends. Germline CDR1 and CDR2: LNHDA and SQIVND (reference sequence). This CDR3 comprises 14 residues. In DNA form, the CDR3 reads TGTGCCAGTAGCGGTCTCCGCGTGAGCACTGAAGCTTTCTTT. Residues: CASSGLRVSTEAFF.